The text below deals with one T cell receptor beta chain. Genomic DNA came from about 95 million PBMCs in unsorted samples. The entry originates in a study of shared clonotypes between healthy human individuals. At a deep level, the assay was run. Libraries were prepared by immunoSEQ multiplex PCR; TCRdb keeps only in-frame clonotypes and omits some of them. The sample gives about 460,000 clones, about 74% of which show up once; 12% is in the top ten. Germline loops: CDR1 MDHEN, CDR2 SYDVKM. This CDR3 contains 14 residues. V was cut by 7 bases and J by 5 bases, with 14 bases left in between. The sample taken for sequencing was PBMCs. V is TRBV28 and J is TRBJ1-4, with D maybe TRBD1 (6 bases). This TCR was sampled from a woman aged 40-49 years in good health. Some clones in this sample may be carry-over from other donors' samples. CDR3 nucleotides: TGTGCCAGCACGGGGGGCAAAGCCAATGAAAAACTGTTTTTT. It encodes CASTGGKANEKLFF. Drawing the rest from reference TRBV28 and TRBJ1-4, the complete variable domain is DVKVTQSSRYLVKRTGEKVFLECVQDMDHENMFWYRQDPGLGLRLIYFSYDVKMKEKGDIPEGYSVSREKKERFSLILESASTNQTSMYLCASTGGKANEKLFFGSGTQLSVL.